The next 23 T cell receptor beta chains were all read from a single sample in a study of T cells in Graves' hyperthyroidism and ophthalmopathy (dated by TCRdb to between 2018 and 2020). Library generation was performed with multiplex PCR. Instrument on record: Illumina HiSeq 2000. TCR beta CDR3 regions were amplified from RNA transcripts. The first round of RT-PCR for the TCR CDR3 was performed with the HTBI primer set and the Qiagen OneStep RT-PCR kit. TCRdb redid the processing of the public reads, applying fastp at Q25 and MiXCR, and retained in-frame beta chains. Records with the same CDR3 protein are collapsed into one entry carrying the most frequent genes and DNA. This sample has 800,000 or so distinct CDR3 sequences in its table, and over 35% of those were observed once. The ten largest clones add up to approximately 10% of the sample. Source material: blood. All receptors come from a man between 18 and 29 years old with Graves' hyperthyroidism.

There are many counts of this clonotype. The CDR3, as DNA: TGTGCCAGCAGTGTTATGGCAGAAGAGACCCAGTACTTC. The encoded protein is CASSVMAEETQYF. The V call is TRBV9, the J call TRBJ2-5; the D is unclear. This CDR3 has 13 residues. CDR1 and CDR2 from the germline V gene are SGDLS and YYNGEE. V lost 5 bases and J 3 bases, leaving 11 bases between the germline ends.

The rearrangement uses TRBV29-1 and TRBJ2-5; 10 nucleotides align to TRBD2. The CDR3 is made up of 15 amino acids. V shed 2 bases and J 3 bases; nucleotides not matched to a gene: 6. The germline CDR1 and CDR2 sequences are SQVTM and ANQGSEA. The chain's CDR3 is CSVESLAGVEETQYF. CDR3 nucleotide sequence: TGCAGCGTTGAATCCCTAGCGGGAGTGGAAGAGACCCAGTACTTC.

This clonotype came up many times. The chain links TRBV19 to TRBJ1-1; D is perhaps TRBD1 (6 bases). CDR1 is LNHDA and CDR2 is SQIVND in the germline V gene (reference sequence). This CDR3 has 13 residues. The germline V and J ends were trimmed by 1 base and 6 bases, with 9 bases remaining between them. CDR3 nucleotides: TGTGCCAGTAGTATAGCGACAGGTGCTGAAGCTTTCTTT. This sequence encodes CASSIATGAEAFF.

DNA for the CDR3: TGCGCCAGCAGCTTGGGTGGACTACCGGTCACCGGGGAGCTGTTTTTT. Amino acid sequence: CASSLGGLPVTGELFF. This chain connects TRBV5-1 to TRBJ2-2; a weak D match, TRBD2 (6 bases). V dropped 0 bases and J dropped 4 bases, with 13 bases sitting between them. The CDR3 runs 16 residues. Germline CDR1 reads SGHRS; CDR2 reads YFSETQ.

J is TRBJ1-4 and V is TRBV15; the match to TRBD1 covers 7 bases. The germline gives CDR1 LNHNV, CDR2 YYDKDF (reference sequence). The V segment lost 10 bases and the J segment 0 bases; nucleotides outside the gene matches: 20. This CDR3 has 19 amino acids. The CDR3 region is CASTGTLGTEFATNEKLFF. CDR3 coding DNA: TGTGCCAGCACCGGGACCCTGGGGACAGAGTTTGCAACTAATGAAAAACTGTTTTTT.

This clonotype was seen a handful of times. V and J are TRBV7-9 and TRBJ2-7, with TRBD1 matching over 9 bases. The germline CDR1 and CDR2 sequences are SEHNR and FQNEAQ (reference sequence). V lost 5 bases, J lost 2 bases, and 1 base stayed unmatched. The CDR3 runs to 13 residues. CDR3 amino acids: CASSTGGPYEQYF. CDR3 DNA sequence: TGTGCCAGCAGCACAGGGGGCCCCTACGAGCAGTACTTC. Full variable domain (outside the CDR3, taken from reference TRBV7-9 and TRBJ2-7): DTGVSQNPRHKITKRGQNVTFRCDPISEHNRLYWYRQTLGQGPEFLTYFQNEAQLEKSRLLSDRFSAERPKGSFSTLEIQRTEQGDSAMYLCASSTGGPYEQYFGPGTRLTVT.

This chain uses TRBV28 with TRBJ1-2; TRBD1 agrees at 8 bases. In germline, CDR1 is MDHEN, CDR2 SYDVKM. V trimming: 2 bases; J trimming: 7 bases; junction bases outside the gene matches: 3. CDR3 length: 13 residues. The DNA for the CDR3 is TGTGCCAGCAGTTTAGGCAGGGGGCTTGGCTACACCTTC. This encodes CASSLGRGLGYTF.

This clonotype was detected many times. The V gene is TRBV5-1, the J gene TRBJ1-2; 7 positions match TRBD1. After removal of 4 bases from V and 8 bases from J, the junction contained 8 bases not matched to a gene. The CDR3 spans 13 residues. CDR1 and CDR2 from the germline V gene are SGHRS and YFSETQ. The CDR3 DNA sequence: TGCGCCAGCAGCCAGGGGACAGTGGGAGGCTACACCTTC. Translating it yields CASSQGTVGGYTF.

This clonotype was observed at least ten times. The J gene is TRBJ1-2, the V gene TRBV29-1, with a tentative D call TRBD1 (6 bases). The CDR3 totals 12 residues. Germline V lookup: CDR1 SQVTM, CDR2 ANQGSEA. Trimming removed 4 bases at V and 5 bases at J, with 11 bases between. The CDR3 reads CSVGTEGYGYTF. CDR3 coding DNA: TGCAGCGTTGGGACAGAAGGATATGGCTACACCTTC. Full variable domain (missing parts from reference TRBV29-1 and TRBJ1-2): SAVISQKPSRDICQRGTSLTIQCQVDSQVTMMFWYRQQPGQSLTLIATANQGSEATYESGFVIDKFPISRPNLTFSTLTVSNMSPEDSSIYLCSVGTEGYGYTFGSGTRLTVV.

A few counts support this clonotype. This chain connects TRBV19 to TRBJ2-2; TRBD2 matches at 8 bases. V lost 3 bases and J lost 5; bases outside the gene matches: 8. CDR1 and CDR2 from the germline V gene are LNHDA and SQIVND (reference sequence). The CDR3 sequence is 16 residues long. CDR3 nucleotide sequence: TGTGCCAGTAGTATTGCCGGGGGGGCGGCAACCGGGGAGCTGTTTTTT. This translates into CASSIAGGAATGELFF.

The genes are TRBV7-9 and TRBJ1-1, with D tentatively TRBD1 (6 bases). V lost 5 bases and J lost 4, with 11 bases in between. This CDR3 contains 13 residues. Germline V gene sequence: CDR1 SEHNR, CDR2 FQNEAQ (reference sequence). CDR3 loop: CASSTGAITEAFF. The DNA of the CDR3 is TGTGCCAGCAGCACGGGGGCAATCACTGAAGCTTTCTTT.

The genes are TRBV29-1 and TRBJ2-7; 7 bases are a match to TRBD1. The trim removed 8 bases at V and 3 bases at J, leaving 7 bases unmatched. The germline V gene encodes CDR1 SQVTM and CDR2 ANQGSEA. The CDR3 loop spans 12 amino acids. The CDR3 here is CSSLTGSYEQYF. The CDR3 DNA follows: TGCAGCAGCTTGACAGGGAGCTACGAGCAGTACTTC.

The gene calls are TRBV15 and TRBJ2-7, with 8 bases lining up with TRBD1. Germline CDR1 reads LNHNV; CDR2 reads YYDKDF (reference sequence). The ends lost 1 base at V and 3 bases at J; junction bases unmatched: 11. The CDR3 is made up of 17 amino acids. The CDR3 sequence is CATSRARGQGVIYEQYF. As DNA, the CDR3 is TGTGCCACCAGCAGAGCCAGGGGGCAAGGGGTCATCTACGAGCAGTACTTC. Variable domain in full (rest from reference TRBV15 and TRBJ2-7): DAMVIQNPRYQVTQFGKPVTLSCSQTLNHNVMYWYQQKSSQAPKLLFHYYDKDFNNEADTPDNFQSRRPNTSFCFLDIRSPGLGDTAMYLCATSRARGQGVIYEQYFGPGTRLTVT.

The rearrangement links TRBV12-3 or TRBV12-4 to TRBJ1-6; maybe TRBD1 (6 bases). There are 14 residues in the CDR3. V was pared by 8 bases and J by 7 bases, with 15 bases between. The CDR3 protein is CASAGQRINSPLHF. The CDR3 nucleotides read TGTGCCAGCGCGGGACAACGGATAAATTCACCCCTCCACTTT.

The V gene is TRBV12-3 or TRBV12-4, the J gene TRBJ2-7; weak D call: TRBD1 (6 bases). This CDR3 is built from 11 residues. V dropped 6 bases and J dropped 6 bases, with 9 bases sitting between them. The CDR3 sequence is CASRQGSEQYF. The CDR3, as DNA: TGTGCCAGCAGACAGGGATCCGAGCAGTACTTC.

The chain links TRBV12-3 or TRBV12-4 to TRBJ1-1; a possible D gene is TRBD1 (5 bases). V lost 2 bases and J 3 bases, leaving 10 bases between the germline ends. The CDR3 totals 14 residues. This CDR3 reads CASSLLGGHTEAFF. CDR3 DNA sequence: TGTGCCAGCAGTTTACTTGGGGGACACACTGAAGCTTTCTTT.

This clonotype was observed many times. V gene TRBV20-1 combines with J gene TRBJ2-5; D possibly corresponds to TRBD2 (5 bases). The CDR3 runs 13 residues. Trimming took 3 bases from V and 5 from J, leaving 13 bases between them. Looked up from germline, CDR1 is DFQATT and CDR2 is SNEGSKA (reference sequence). In DNA, the CDR3 is TGCAGTGCTAGTATGGTGGCGGGCGAGACCCAGTACTTC. This translates into CSASMVAGETQYF.

The DNA of the CDR3 is TGTGCCATCAGGACCACCGGGACAGGGGATAGCAATCAGCCCCAGCATTTT. Residues: CAIRTTGTGDSNQPQHF. The rearrangement joins TRBV10-3 to TRBJ1-5, with 10 nucleotides matching TRBD1. With 6 bases clipped from V and 0 bases from J, the junction kept 8 bases outside the gene matches. CDR3 length: 17 amino acids. The germline V gene has CDR1 ENHRY and CDR2 SYGVKD.

Notes on this clonotype: This may come from a read error, since a much larger clone is one base off. The chain couples TRBV7-8 to TRBJ1-5, with a tentative D call TRBD1 (6 bases). Deletions cut 2 bases from V and 5 bases from J, with 10 bases between. Germline CDR1 is SGHVS and CDR2 is FQNEAQ. The length of the CDR3 is 14 residues. CDR3 in amino acids: CASSLTRGDQPQHF. As DNA, the CDR3 is TGTGCCAGCAGCTTAACCAGGGGTGATCAGCCCCAGCATTTT.

This clonotype was recorded a few times. The J gene is TRBJ2-6, the V gene TRBV7-9; no definite D call. Germline-derived CDR1 and CDR2 are SEHNR and FQNEAQ (reference sequence). The CDR3 consists of 16 residues. V was shortened by 1 base and J by 0 bases, with 7 bases between the two germline ends. CDR3 nucleotides: TGTGCCAGCAGCTTAGTCCCAGCCTCTGGGGCCAACGTCCTGACTTTC. It encodes CASSLVPASGANVLTF.

In this sample, this clonotype turned up many times. The chain recombines TRBV25-1 with TRBJ1-1, with 8 bases identical to TRBD1. The CDR3 has 14 amino acids. Trimming removed 9 bases from V and 6 bases from J; junction bases left unmatched: 12. Germline loops: CDR1 MGHDK, CDR2 SYGVNS. Here the CDR3 DNA reads TGTGCCAGTCATTCCGGGACAGGCTTGCCTGAAGCTTTCTTT. Translating it yields CASHSGTGLPEAFF.

As concerns this clonotype: The junction does not match germline at one end; this may be a read error. For the CDR3, the DNA is TGTGCCAGTAGTATAGGTCGGCAGGGGGGCGTTGAAGCTTTC. Its protein product is CASSIGRQGGVEAF. This chain connects TRBV19 to TRBJ2-6, with D maybe TRBD1 (7 bases). There are 14 residues in the CDR3. The germline V gene encodes CDR1 LNHDA and CDR2 SQIVND (reference sequence).

As to this clonotype: One base away lies a much larger clone, so this may be a sequencing read error. The rearrangement links TRBV10-3 to TRBJ2-7; weak D call: TRBD2 (6 bases). Germline CDR1 is ENHRY and CDR2 is SYGVKD. Trimming took 8 bases from V and 2 from J, leaving 10 bases between them. The CDR3 totals 12 residues. The CDR3 DNA reads as TGTGCCATCCGGGGGTCCGCCTACGAGCAGTACTTC. This codes for CAIRGSAYEQYF.